Listed below are T cell receptor beta chains from one sample, sequenced in a study of blood T cell repertoires in COVID-19. Method: immunoSEQ multiplex PCR; TCRdb's copy keeps in-frame clones and lacks some. Here the sample spans about 270,000 clones, roughly 85% being singletons. The specimen sequenced was PBMCs or T cells enriched from blood (not recorded which). These receptors all come from a woman in her forties or fifties with acute COVID-19. CDR3s include the opening cysteine and the closing phenylalanine or tryptophan. D genes are given only for firm matches. Clone size is not always given. Where it is, it says once, few, many or a class for expanded clones.

V gene,D gene,clone size,J gene,CDR3 DNA,CDR3 protein
TRBV3-1/TRBV3-2,TRBD1,few,TRBJ1-4,TGTGCCAGCAGCCAAGTGGCCCGGACAGGGGGCATTAATGAAAAACTGTTTTTT,CASSQVARTGGINEKLFF
TRBV10-2,-,-,TRBJ1-1,TGCGCCAGCAGTCCCAGCCAGGGCACTGAAGCTTTCTTT,CASSPSQGTEAFF
TRBV11-2,TRBD1,-,TRBJ2-7,TGTGCCAGCAGCTTCTCGACAGGGTCGAGCGAGCAGTACTTC,CASSFSTGSSEQYF
TRBV7-9,-,-,TRBJ2-1,TGTGCCAGCAGCCCCACAGGGAATTCCTACAATGAGCAGTTCTTC,CASSPTGNSYNEQFF
TRBV12-3/TRBV12-4,TRBD1,-,TRBJ1-2,TGTGCCAGCCTCGGGACAGACTATGGCTACACCTTC,CASLGTDYGYTF
TRBV14,-,-,TRBJ1-1,TGTGCCAGCAGCCAAGAGAGGGGACTCCTTGGGGACACTGAAGCTTTCTTT,CASSQERGLLGDTEAFF
TRBV5-4,TRBD1,few,TRBJ1-2,TGTGCCAGCACCAGGGACAGCTATGGCTACACCTTC,CASTRDSYGYTF
TRBV29-1,-,-,TRBJ1-2,TGCAGCGTTGAAAGAGGGAATGGCTACACCTTC,CSVERGNGYTF
TRBV7-9,-,-,TRBJ1-2,TGTGCCAGCAGTCCGGGATCTAACTATGGCTACACCTTC,CASSPGSNYGYTF
TRBV13,-,-,TRBJ2-7,TGTGCCAGCAGCTCAAGCTCGGACTTTCAAGCCTACGAGCAGTACTTC,CASSSSSDFQAYEQYF
TRBV6-5,-,-,TRBJ1-1,TGTGCCAGCAGGTACAAAGGGGAGGTCACTGAAGCTTTCTTT,CASRYKGEVTEAFF
TRBV7-2,-,-,TRBJ2-5,TGTGCCAGCAGCTTAGTGTTCAGGCAAGAGACCCAGTACTTC,CASSLVFRQETQYF
TRBV19,-,-,TRBJ1-4,TGTGCCAGTAGTACTGGAGGGGCCGGGACTAATGAAAAACTGTTTTTT,CASSTGGAGTNEKLFF
TRBV19,TRBD1,-,TRBJ1-1,TGTGCCAGTAGCATTGCACAGGGGCGAGACACTGAAGCTTTCTTT,CASSIAQGRDTEAFF
TRBV5-1,TRBD1,many,TRBJ2-3,TGCGCCAGCCACCTAGGGACAGCTAACACAGATACGCAGTATTTT,CASHLGTANTDTQYF
TRBV6-6,-,-,TRBJ1-1,TGTGCCAGCACTCAGGGGAGGGCCTTGGGCACTGAAGCTTTCTTT,CASTQGRALGTEAFF
TRBV11-2,TRBD1,-,TRBJ2-1,TGTGCCAGCAGCAAGACAGGGGACTCCTACAATGAGCAGTTCTTC,CASSKTGDSYNEQFF
TRBV29-1,-,-,TRBJ1-1,TGCAGCGTTGGGCTGAACACTGAAGCTTTCTTT,CSVGLNTEAFF
TRBV5-1,TRBD1,few,TRBJ2-2,TGCGCCAGCAGTTCCGGGACAGGGGCCACCGGGGAGCTGTTTTTT,CASSSGTGATGELFF
TRBV11-2,-,-,TRBJ2-1,TGTGCCAGCAGCTTAGTAAGGGGGGGGAGCTCCTACAATGAGCAGTTCTTC,CASSLVRGGSSYNEQFF
TRBV11-3,-,-,TRBJ1-1,TGTGCCAGCAGCTTAGGAGGGAGCAGGGGGAACACTGAAGCTTTCTTT,CASSLGGSRGNTEAFF
TRBV1,-,-,TRBJ1-2,TGCACCAGCTACTTTTACACCTTC,CTSYFYTF
TRBV6-5,TRBD1,-,TRBJ2-2,TGTGCCAGCAGTTACTCGATCGGAACAGGGGGCGGGGAGCTGTTTTTT,CASSYSIGTGGGELFF
TRBV7-2,TRBD1,-,TRBJ1-6,TGTGCCAGCAGTCCAGGGGGCTATAATTCACCCCTCCACTTT,CASSPGGYNSPLHF
TRBV7-9,TRBD1,-,TRBJ2-7,TGTGCCAGCAGCTTAAGGGGGACAGGGTTCTACGAGCAGTACTTC,CASSLRGTGFYEQYF
TRBV7-2,TRBD1,-,TRBJ1-2,TGTGCCAGCAGCCCCCGGACAGGGGGTTACACCTTC,CASSPRTGGYTF
TRBV25-1,-,-,TRBJ1-3,TGTGCCAGCAGTTCTACCGCTAGCTCTGGAAACACCATATATTTT,CASSSTASSGNTIYF
TRBV27,TRBD2,few,TRBJ2-3,TGTGCCATCGGCGGCGGACTAGCGCCGCATACGCAGTATTTT,CAIGGGLAPHTQYF